The 18 T cell receptor beta chains below all came from one sample that was sequenced in a study of T-cell reconstitution after alpha-beta-depleted transplantation in children. A TCRbeta library incorporating unique molecular identifiers was prepared. TCRdb reanalysed the PCR reads using MiXCR and keeps one entry per CDR3 protein. The sample holds approximately 130,000 distinct CDR3 sequences; around a tenth are singletons and the top ten take under 30%. This material consisted of PBMCs, mostly from graft donor cells, taken 180 days after TCRalphabeta/CD19-depleted stem cell transplant. These receptor sequences come from a girl under three years old who had a stem cell transplant for combined immunodeficiency, so the T cells may come from the graft donor.

This clonotype was picked up many times. J is TRBJ1-5 and V is TRBV7-2, with TRBD1 identical over 7 bases. Germline loops: CDR1 SGHTA, CDR2 FQGNSA. This CDR3 spans 16 amino acids. Losses at the gene ends were 0 bases for V and 7 bases for J; bases not matched to a gene: 9. The CDR3: CASSLARQGLGQPQHF. The CDR3 bases are TGTGCCAGCAGCTTAGCCCGACAGGGCTTGGGACAGCCCCAGCATTTT.

This clonotype has ten or more counts. This chain connects TRBV24-1 to TRBJ2-5; possibly TRBD2 for D (6 bases). The CDR3 extends over 15 amino acids. Germline loops: CDR1 KGHDR, CDR2 SFDVKD. Trimming shortened V by 4 bases and J by 5 bases, and 16 bases separated the two germline ends. The CDR3 loop is CATSEDEAGGETQYF. CDR3 nucleotides: TGTGCCACCAGTGAAGATGAGGCAGGAGGGGAGACCCAGTACTTC.

This clonotype was seen a few times. The V call is TRBV29-1, the J call TRBJ2-7; 7 bases align to TRBD2. The CDR3 is 12 amino acids. J gave up 3 bases and V 5 bases, and 4 bases lay outside the gene matches. The germline V gene has CDR1 SQVTM and CDR2 ANQGSEA. The CDR3 region is CSVLAVNYEQYF. CDR3 DNA: TGCAGCGTTCTAGCGGTGAACTACGAGCAGTACTTC.

This chain connects TRBV12-3 or TRBV12-4 to TRBJ1-3, with TRBD1 as a possible D gene (5 bases). V was shortened by 6 bases and J by 1 base, with 16 bases between the two germline ends. The CDR3 is made up of 16 amino acids. The CDR3 nucleotides are TGTGCCAGCAGCTACCCCGGGGCCAGGTCTGGAAACACCATATATTTT. Translated, it gives CASSYPGARSGNTIYF.

This clonotype was detected a few times. The V gene is TRBV5-5, the J gene TRBJ1-2; TRBD1 matches at 9 bases. Germline V gene data show CDR1 as SGHKS and CDR2 as YYEKEE (reference sequence). The length of the CDR3 is 15 residues. V dropped 0 bases and J dropped 8; count of bases not matched to a gene: 8. CDR3 sequence (DNA): TGTGCCAGCAGCTTGGGCCCGGGACAGGGCGGCGGCTACACCTTC. Residues: CASSLGPGQGGGYTF.

This clonotype was seen only a few times. The gene calls are TRBV20-1 and TRBJ2-1; TRBD2 agrees at 7 bases. V was pared by 5 bases and J by 2 bases, with 3 bases of the junction left unmatched. There are 13 residues in the CDR3. Per germline, CDR1 DFQATT and CDR2 SNEGSKA (reference sequence). The chain's CDR3 is CSARDYAYNEQFF. The CDR3 nucleotides read TGCAGTGCTCGGGACTACGCCTACAATGAGCAGTTCTTC.

This clonotype came up many times. The chain has TRBV4-3 and TRBJ1-2, with unresolved D. V was shortened by 0 bases and J by 5 bases, with 13 bases between the two germline ends. The CDR3 has 15 amino acids. Germline lookup yields CDR1 LGHNA and CDR2 YSLEER. In DNA form, the CDR3 reads TGCGCCAGCAGCCAAGATTACAGACGGGGATATGGCTACACCTTC. It encodes CASSQDYRRGYGYTF.

The chain joins TRBV7-9 to TRBJ2-5; D perhaps matches TRBD1 (5 bases). V was shortened by 6 bases and J by 5 bases, with 16 bases between the two germline ends. The CDR3 has 14 amino acids. Per germline, CDR1 SEHNR and CDR2 FQNEAQ (reference sequence). CDR3 coding DNA: TGTGCCAGCAGGCTTGAAGGGGCAGGGGAGACCCAGTACTTC. Translating gives CASRLEGAGETQYF.

In this sample, this clonotype turned up many times. This chain joins TRBV24-1 and TRBJ2-7, with 8 nucleotides matching TRBD1. Germline CDR1 KGHDR, CDR2 SFDVKD. After removal of 2 bases from V and 3 bases from J, the junction contained 11 bases not matched to a gene. The CDR3 is made up of 17 amino acids. This chain's CDR3 is CATSDSSKGTGLYEQYF. CDR3 nucleotides: TGTGCCACCAGTGATTCTAGCAAGGGGACAGGCCTCTACGAGCAGTACTTC.

This clonotype was seen a single time. The genes are TRBV5-1 and TRBJ1-3; D is unclear. The CDR3 is made up of 13 amino acids. Looked up from germline, CDR1 is SGHRS and CDR2 is YFSETQ. Trimming left V 3 bases short and J 4 bases short, with 8 bases between. The chain's CDR3 is CASSSLTGNTIYF. The CDR3 DNA follows: TGCGCCAGCAGCTCCCTGACGGGAAACACCATATATTTT. The full variable domain, its missing parts supplied by reference TRBV5-1 and TRBJ1-3, is KAGVTQTPRYLIKTRGQQVTLSCSPISGHRSVSWYQQTPGQGLQFLFEYFSETQRNKGNFPGRFSGRQFSNSRSEMNVSTLELGDSALYLCASSSLTGNTIYFGEGSWLTVV.

The chain employs TRBV6-2 or TRBV6-3 and TRBJ2-5, with 7 positions matching TRBD2. Per the germline V gene, CDR1 is MNHEY and CDR2 is SVGEGT. V lost 1 base, J lost 4 bases, and 3 bases stayed unmatched. The CDR3 totals 14 residues. The DNA for the CDR3 is TGTGCCAGCAGTTACTGGGGGAGGGGAGAGACCCAGTACTTC. It is translated as CASSYWGRGETQYF.

This clonotype has just a few counts. The chain uses TRBV5-1 and TRBJ2-4; D might be TRBD2 (6 bases). The CDR3 contains 14 residues. The V gene's germline CDR1 is SGHRS and CDR2 YFSETQ. V was shortened by 4 bases and J by 8 bases, with 16 bases between the two germline ends. In nucleotides, the CDR3 is TGCGCCAGCAGCCTGGAGGGGAGCCGGGACATTCAGTACTTC. It yields the protein CASSLEGSRDIQYF.

This clonotype was detected only a few times. This sequence joins TRBV4-3 and TRBJ2-2, with D perhaps assigned TRBD1 or TRBD2 (6 bases each). Trimming took off 3 bases at V and 4 bases at J, with 18 bases between the two ends. Germline assignment: CDR1 LGHNA and CDR2 YSLEER. The CDR3 spans 17 residues. The CDR3 loop reads CASSHQHSGAGTGELFF. The DNA for the CDR3 is TGCGCCAGCAGCCACCAGCACTCGGGGGCGGGCACCGGGGAGCTGTTTTTT.

This chain joins TRBV20-1 and TRBJ2-7; weak D call: TRBD1 (6 bases). V dropped 5 bases and J dropped 5 bases, with 16 bases sitting between them. Germline V gene data show CDR1 as DFQATT and CDR2 as SNEGSKA (reference sequence). This CDR3 spans 13 amino acids. CDR3 sequence: CSAPRGPLDEQYF. The CDR3 DNA is TGCAGTGCTCCCAGGGGCCCTCTGGACGAGCAGTACTTC.

V gene TRBV5-1 combines with J gene TRBJ2-6; D may be TRBD1 (5 bases). Trimming removed 2 bases at V and 3 bases at J, with 9 bases between. The V gene's germline CDR1 is SGHRS and CDR2 YFSETQ. This CDR3 contains 15 residues. In DNA form, the CDR3 reads TGCGCCAGCAGCTTCACAGGTAGTGGGGCCAACGTCCTGACTTTC. Its protein product is CASSFTGSGANVLTF.

This clonotype was observed a handful of times. V usage is TRBV6-2 or TRBV6-3 and J usage is TRBJ2-7; D ambiguous. Germline V gives CDR1 MNHEY, CDR2 SVGEGT. V was shortened by 2 bases and J by 3 bases, with 11 bases between the two germline ends. This CDR3 has 14 amino acids. As DNA, the CDR3 is TGTGCCAGCAGTTACGGGCGGTCAGGCTACGAGCAGTACTTC. It yields the protein CASSYGRSGYEQYF.

This clonotype was recorded a few times. The chain couples TRBV20-1 to TRBJ2-1, with 9 bases lining up with TRBD2. There are 13 residues in the CDR3. CDR1 and CDR2 from the germline V gene are DFQATT and SNEGSKA (reference sequence). Unmatched junction bases numbered 10, after V lost 7 bases and J lost 9 bases. In DNA, the CDR3 is TGCAGTGTCTCCAACAGCGGGAGGCTTGAGCAGTTCTTC. This translates into CSVSNSGRLEQFF.

Only a few counts were recorded for this clonotype. V is TRBV29-1 and J is TRBJ2-7; 8 positions agree with TRBD1. CDR1 and CDR2 from the germline V gene are SQVTM and ANQGSEA. The trim removed 4 bases at V and 3 bases at J, leaving 5 bases unmatched. The CDR3 is 13 residues long. The CDR3 protein is CSVGTGTYYEQYF. The CDR3 nucleotides read TGCAGCGTTGGGACAGGGACTTACTACGAGCAGTACTTC.